This T cell receptor beta chain was recorded in a study of post-analysis software for immune sequencing data. Study in general: Secondary progressive, relapsing-remitting and progressive-relapsing multiple sclerosis were among the included disease courses. Whole-study results and caveats: TRBV5-6, TRBV5-1 and TRBV20-1 were among about 5 TRBV segments more frequent in patients than controls. Co-batched samples clustered tightly together by F measure. Relative to controls, patients with multiple sclerosis showed significantly lower normalized Chao1 diversity.

CDR3 length equals 14 residues. V was shortened by 7 bases and J by 1 base, with 17 bases between the two germline ends. Germline V gene sequence: CDR1 SQVTM, CDR2 ANQGSEA. This clonotype was counted only a few times. Antigen unknown. The library was made from cDNA and included unique molecular identifiers. Input populations of about 0.95 to 11 million T cells gave rise to around 480,000 cDNA molecules. TCRdb re-derived calls from the PCR reads in MiXCR, one entry per CDR3 protein. The sample holds about 820,000 distinct CDR3 sequences, approximately 53% seen once. The sequencing sample was made of blood. V gene TRBV29-1 combines with J gene TRBJ2-7; no reliable D call. The TCR was taken from a girl between 5 and 17 years old with multiple sclerosis. The CDR3 DNA is TGCAGCGCCCGAGGTGGGCTCGGGTCCTACGAGCAGTACTTC. This codes for CSARGGLGSYEQYF.